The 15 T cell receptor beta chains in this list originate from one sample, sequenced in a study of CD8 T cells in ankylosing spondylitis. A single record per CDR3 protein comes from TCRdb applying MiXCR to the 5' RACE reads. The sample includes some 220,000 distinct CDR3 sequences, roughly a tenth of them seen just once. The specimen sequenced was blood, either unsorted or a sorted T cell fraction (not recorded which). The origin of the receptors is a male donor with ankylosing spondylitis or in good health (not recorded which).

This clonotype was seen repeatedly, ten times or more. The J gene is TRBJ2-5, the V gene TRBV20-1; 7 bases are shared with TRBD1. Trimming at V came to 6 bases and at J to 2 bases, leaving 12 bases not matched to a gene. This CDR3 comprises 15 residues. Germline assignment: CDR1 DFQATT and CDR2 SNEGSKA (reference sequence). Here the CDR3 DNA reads TGCAGTGCCATGAGTCCCCGGACAGGACAAGAGACCCAGTACTTC. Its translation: CSAMSPRTGQETQYF.

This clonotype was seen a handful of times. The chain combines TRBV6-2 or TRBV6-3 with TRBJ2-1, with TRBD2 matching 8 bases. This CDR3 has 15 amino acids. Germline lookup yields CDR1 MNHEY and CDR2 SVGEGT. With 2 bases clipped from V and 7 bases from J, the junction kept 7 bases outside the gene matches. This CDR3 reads CASSYTSGGGNEQFF. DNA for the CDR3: TGTGCCAGCAGTTACACTTCGGGGGGGGGAAATGAGCAGTTCTTC.

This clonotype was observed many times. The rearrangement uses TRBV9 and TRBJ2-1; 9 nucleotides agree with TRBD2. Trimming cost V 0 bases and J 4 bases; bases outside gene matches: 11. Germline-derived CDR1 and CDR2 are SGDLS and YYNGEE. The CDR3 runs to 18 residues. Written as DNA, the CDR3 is TGTGCCAGCAGCGTAGGAATCCCGGGGCGGGGGGGGTACAATGAGCAGTTCTTC. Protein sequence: CASSVGIPGRGGYNEQFF.

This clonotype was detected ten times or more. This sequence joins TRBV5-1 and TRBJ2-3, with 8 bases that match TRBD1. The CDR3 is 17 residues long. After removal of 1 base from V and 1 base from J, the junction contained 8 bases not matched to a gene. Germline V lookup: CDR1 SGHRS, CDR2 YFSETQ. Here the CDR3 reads CASSLRSTGQGTDTQYF. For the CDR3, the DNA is TGCGCCAGCAGCTTGAGATCTACGGGACAGGGCACAGATACGCAGTATTTT. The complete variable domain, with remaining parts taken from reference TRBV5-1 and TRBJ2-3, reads KAGVTQTPRYLIKTRGQQVTLSCSPISGHRSVSWYQQTPGQGLQFLFEYFSETQRNKGNFPGRFSGRQFSNSRSEMNVSTLELGDSALYLCASSLRSTGQGTDTQYFGPGTRLTVL.

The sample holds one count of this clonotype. The CDR3 protein is CASSLDLGYNEQFF. The CDR3 region has the DNA TGTGCCAGCAGCTTGGACCTAGGTTACAATGAGCAGTTCTTC. V and J are TRBV5-6 and TRBJ2-1; the D is unclear. Germline V gene sequence: CDR1 SGHDT, CDR2 YYEEEE. This CDR3 is built from 14 residues. V lost 0 bases to trimming and J lost 4 bases, with 8 bases between them.

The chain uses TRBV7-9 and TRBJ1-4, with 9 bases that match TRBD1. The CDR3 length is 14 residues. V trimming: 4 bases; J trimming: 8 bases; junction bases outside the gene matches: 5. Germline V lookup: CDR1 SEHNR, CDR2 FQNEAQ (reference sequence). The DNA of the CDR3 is TGTGCCAGCAGCTCGGGGACAGGGAGGGAAAAACTGTTTTTT. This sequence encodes CASSSGTGREKLFF.

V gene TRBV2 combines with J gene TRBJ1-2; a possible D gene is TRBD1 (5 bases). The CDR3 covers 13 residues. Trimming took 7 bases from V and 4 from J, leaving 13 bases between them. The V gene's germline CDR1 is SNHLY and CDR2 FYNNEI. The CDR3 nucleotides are TGTGCCAGCACTGGGGACGCGAGCTATGGCTACACCTTC. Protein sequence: CASTGDASYGYTF. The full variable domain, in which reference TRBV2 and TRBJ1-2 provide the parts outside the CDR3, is EPEVTQTPSHQVTQMGQEVILRCVPISNHLYFYWYRQILGQKVEFLVSFYNNEISEKSEIFDDQFSVERPDGSNFTLKIRSTKLEDSAMYFCASTGDASYGYTFGSGTRLTVV.

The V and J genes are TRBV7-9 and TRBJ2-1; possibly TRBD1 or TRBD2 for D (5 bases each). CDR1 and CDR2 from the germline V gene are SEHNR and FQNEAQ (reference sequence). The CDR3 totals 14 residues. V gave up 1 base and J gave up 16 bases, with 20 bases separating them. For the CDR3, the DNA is TGTGCCAGCAGCTTAGAAGCCGGGGCGGCCTCTTCATTCTTC. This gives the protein CASSLEAGAASSFF.

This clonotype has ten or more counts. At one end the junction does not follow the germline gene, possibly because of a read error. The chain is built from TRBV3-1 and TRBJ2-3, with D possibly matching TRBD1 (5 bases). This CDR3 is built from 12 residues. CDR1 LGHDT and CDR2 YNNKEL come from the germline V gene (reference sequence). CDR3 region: CASSHRDSAQYF. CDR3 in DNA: TGTGCCAGCAGCCACAGGGATTCCGCGCAATATTTT.

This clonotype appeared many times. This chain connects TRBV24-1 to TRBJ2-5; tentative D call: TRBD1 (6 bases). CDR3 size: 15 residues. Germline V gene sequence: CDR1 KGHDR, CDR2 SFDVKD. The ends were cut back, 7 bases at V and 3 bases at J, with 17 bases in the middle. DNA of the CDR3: TGTGCCACCAGCGACTCGGCACAGGGCGAAGAGACCCAGTACTTC. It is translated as CATSDSAQGEETQYF.

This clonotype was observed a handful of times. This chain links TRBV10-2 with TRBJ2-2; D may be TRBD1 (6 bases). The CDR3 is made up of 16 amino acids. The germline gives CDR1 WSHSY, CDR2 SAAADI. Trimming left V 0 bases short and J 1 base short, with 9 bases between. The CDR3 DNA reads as TGCGCCAGCAGTGAGTCGGTACAGGGGAACACCGGGGAGCTGTTTTTT. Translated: CASSESVQGNTGELFF.

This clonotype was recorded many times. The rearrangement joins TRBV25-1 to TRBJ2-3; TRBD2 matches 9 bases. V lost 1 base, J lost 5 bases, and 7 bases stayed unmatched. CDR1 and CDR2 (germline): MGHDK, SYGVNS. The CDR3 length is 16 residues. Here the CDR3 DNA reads TGTGCCAGCAGTGAATCGGGCGGGGGGGCTAAAGATACGCAGTATTTT. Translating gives CASSESGGGAKDTQYF.

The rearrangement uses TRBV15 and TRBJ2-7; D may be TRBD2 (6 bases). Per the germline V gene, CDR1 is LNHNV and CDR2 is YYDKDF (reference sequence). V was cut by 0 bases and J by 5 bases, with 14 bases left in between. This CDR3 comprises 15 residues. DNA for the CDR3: TGTGCCACCAGCAGAGATCCGGCGGGAAGAGACGAGCAGTACTTC. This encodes CATSRDPAGRDEQYF.

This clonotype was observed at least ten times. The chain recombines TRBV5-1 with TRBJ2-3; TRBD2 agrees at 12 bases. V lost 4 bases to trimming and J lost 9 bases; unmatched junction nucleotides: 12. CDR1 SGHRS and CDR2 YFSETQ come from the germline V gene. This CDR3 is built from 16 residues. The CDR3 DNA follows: TGCGCCAGCAGCCTAAGAGCTAGCGGGGGGGAGATAACGCAGTATTTT. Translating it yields CASSLRASGGEITQYF.

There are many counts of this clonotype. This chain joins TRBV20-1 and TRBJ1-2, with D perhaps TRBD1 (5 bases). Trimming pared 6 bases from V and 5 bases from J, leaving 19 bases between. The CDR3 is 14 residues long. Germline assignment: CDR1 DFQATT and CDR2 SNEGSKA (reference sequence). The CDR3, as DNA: TGCAGTGCCGAGACCGGGGGTCCAAGTTATGGCTACACCTTC. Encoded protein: CSAETGGPSYGYTF.